Each of the 17 T cell receptor beta chains below was sequenced from the same sample in a study of blood T cell repertoires in COVID-19. Sequencing used immunoSEQ multiplex PCR; TCRdb keeps in-frame clones, though not all of them. The data show roughly 290,000 clones, 90% seen once. Material for sequencing was PBMCs or T cells enriched from blood (not recorded which). The receptors originated from a woman aged 18 to 35 with acute COVID-19.

This clone was seen only once. The chain has TRBV11-2 and TRBJ2-7; D is perhaps TRBD2 (6 bases). V was clipped by 1 base and J by 2 bases, with 12 bases between them. The germline gives CDR1 SGHAT, CDR2 FQNNGV. The CDR3 is 15 amino acids. The CDR3 protein is CASSLAAGRTYEQYF. The DNA for the CDR3 is TGTGCCAGCAGCTTAGCCGCGGGGCGCACCTACGAGCAGTACTTC.

V usage is TRBV28 and J usage is TRBJ2-7; D remains unclear. This CDR3 spans 14 amino acids. V lost 5 bases to trimming and J lost 1 base, with 12 bases between them. Germline loops: CDR1 MDHEN, CDR2 SYDVKM. The CDR3 bases are TGTGCCAGCAGTCCCCGGATGCGGTCCTACGAGCAGTACTTC. This sequence encodes CASSPRMRSYEQYF.

The chain links TRBV18 to TRBJ2-7; 9 nucleotides line up with TRBD1. The CDR3 length is 15 residues. Germline V lookup: CDR1 KGHSH, CDR2 LQKENI. V shed 3 bases, J shed 0 bases, and the junction held 3 bases outside the gene matches. CDR3 residues: CASSPRDRASYEQYF. CDR3 bases: TGTGCCAGCTCACCGAGGGACAGGGCCTCCTACGAGCAGTACTTC.

V and J are TRBV6-5 and TRBJ1-5, with 7 bases aligning to TRBD1. This CDR3 comprises 15 residues. Germline trimming cut 6 bases from V and 3 bases from J; bases unmatched to any gene: 8. CDR1 and CDR2 from the germline V gene are MNHEY and SVGAGI. The CDR3, as DNA: TGTGCCAGCAGGACAGGGTATCGCTCCAATCAGCCCCAGCATTTT. It encodes CASRTGYRSNQPQHF.

The rearrangement joins TRBV24-1 to TRBJ2-1; 8 bases agree with TRBD1. The CDR3 is 15 amino acids. Germline lookup yields CDR1 KGHDR and CDR2 SFDVKD. J gave up 5 bases and V 4 bases, and 6 bases lay outside the gene matches. CDR3 coding DNA: TGTGCCACCAGTGACAACAGGGGGTTCAACAATGAGCAGTTCTTC. As protein: CATSDNRGFNNEQFF.

CDR3 sequence (DNA): TGTGCCAGTAGTAGAGGCACCGGAGGCACCGGGGAGCTGTTTTTT. This gives the protein CASSRGTGGTGELFF. The rearrangement links TRBV19 to TRBJ2-2; a weak D match, TRBD2 (5 bases). From germline, CDR1 is LNHDA and CDR2 SQIVND (reference sequence). V lost 4 bases, J lost 4 bases, and 13 bases lay in between. The CDR3 runs to 15 residues.

This clone was seen more than once but under ten times. The CDR3 nucleotides read TGTGCCAGCAGCCAAGAACTCGGCAGGGGGGCAGATACGCAGTATTTT. Translating gives CASSQELGRGADTQYF. The chain uses TRBV4-2 and TRBJ2-3, with D perhaps matching TRBD1 (7 bases). The V gene lost 0 bases and the J gene lost 4 bases, with 14 bases spanning the gap. The CDR3 has 16 residues. Looked up from germline, CDR1 is LGHNA and CDR2 is YNFKEQ.

The chain links TRBV27 to TRBJ2-7, with 9 positions matching TRBD2. The CDR3 runs to 16 residues. Germline CDR1 MNHEY, CDR2 SMNVEV (reference sequence). V trimming: 0 bases; J trimming: 2 bases; junction bases outside the gene matches: 5. The CDR3 loop reads CASSLSGGRATYEQYF. The DNA of the CDR3 is TGTGCCAGCAGTTTATCAGGCGGGAGGGCCACCTACGAGCAGTACTTC.

This chain connects TRBV5-1 to TRBJ1-2; 8 bases are shared with TRBD1. Germline CDR1 and CDR2: SGHRS and YFSETQ. V lost 4 bases to trimming and J lost 8 bases; unmatched junction nucleotides: 10. The CDR3 runs 14 residues. CDR3 in DNA: TGCGCCAGCAGCGTAGGATGGACAGGGAAGGGCTACACCTTC. Residues: CASSVGWTGKGYTF. Complete variable domain (other parts from reference TRBV5-1 and TRBJ1-2): KAGVTQTPRYLIKTRGQQVTLSCSPISGHRSVSWYQQTPGQGLQFLFEYFSETQRNKGNFPGRFSGRQFSNSRSEMNVSTLELGDSALYLCASSVGWTGKGYTFGSGTRLTVV.

V usage is TRBV13 and J usage is TRBJ2-3; 12 bases fit TRBD2. The CDR3 is made up of 16 amino acids. Germline-derived CDR1 and CDR2 are PRHDT and FYEKMQ (reference sequence). Germline trimming cut 5 bases from V and 4 bases from J; bases unmatched to any gene: 7. CDR3 residues: CASSPQLAGGSDTQYF. The CDR3 coding sequence is TGTGCCAGCAGCCCTCAACTAGCGGGAGGTTCAGATACGCAGTATTTT.

The chain uses TRBV19 and TRBJ2-4; tentative D call: TRBD2 (5 bases). With 5 bases removed from V and 0 bases from J, the gap between germline ends came to 14 bases. The CDR3 contains 16 residues. Germline assignment: CDR1 LNHDA and CDR2 SQIVND (reference sequence). The CDR3 loop reads CASSVEEGLAKNIQYF. The CDR3 coding sequence is TGTGCCAGTAGTGTGGAGGAAGGGCTAGCCAAAAACATTCAGTACTTC.

In this sample, this clone turned up a few times. The chain recombines TRBV24-1 with TRBJ2-5, with D possibly being TRBD1 (6 bases). Germline assignment: CDR1 KGHDR and CDR2 SFDVKD. Trimming took 5 bases from V and 2 from J, leaving 14 bases between them. The CDR3 runs 15 residues. The CDR3 protein is CATSGRGGIQETQYF. CDR3 nucleotide sequence: TGTGCCACCAGTGGCAGGGGTGGGATTCAAGAGACCCAGTACTTC.

Here the CDR3 DNA reads TGTGCCAGCTCACCACCGCCAGGCTACCTAGAGACCCAGTACTTC. Amino acid sequence: CASSPPPGYLETQYF. This chain links TRBV18 with TRBJ2-5; no clear D gene. Trimming left V 0 bases short and J 4 bases short, with 12 bases between. This CDR3 spans 15 amino acids. Germline lookup yields CDR1 KGHSH and CDR2 LQKENI.

The CDR3 DNA reads as TGTGCCAGCAGCTTGAATTCGGACAGGGGGCGAACTGAAGCTTTCTTT. Translated: CASSLNSDRGRTEAFF. The rearrangement joins TRBV5-6 to TRBJ1-1; 11 nucleotides align to TRBD1. Germline-derived CDR1 and CDR2 are SGHDT and YYEEEE. The CDR3 is 16 residues long. Losses at the gene ends were 1 base for V and 5 bases for J; bases not matched to a gene: 7.

V is TRBV6-5 and J is TRBJ2-5, with a possible D match to TRBD1 (6 bases). The CDR3 contains 15 residues. V lost 0 bases and J lost 4, with 12 bases in between. CDR1 is MNHEY, CDR2 SVGAGI, per germline. The CDR3 DNA follows: TGTGCCAGCAGTTACTCTTTGGGGGCTTTAGAGACCCAGTACTTC. Its translation is CASSYSLGALETQYF.

V is TRBV5-4 and J is TRBJ2-1, with 9 bases identical to TRBD2. CDR1 is SGHNT, CDR2 YYREEE, per germline (reference sequence). This CDR3 is 16 amino acids long. V dropped 0 bases and J dropped 12; count of bases not matched to a gene: 13. In DNA, the CDR3 is TGTGCCAGCAGCTTGGTGGGTAGCGGGAGTAGGAGTGGGCAGTTCTTC. Translation gives CASSLVGSGSRSGQFF.

The chain carries TRBV2 and TRBJ1-2, with a weak D call TRBD1 (6 bases). CDR1 and CDR2 from the germline V gene are SNHLY and FYNNEI. There are 14 residues in the CDR3. V gave up 3 bases and J gave up 4 bases, with 12 bases separating them. The CDR3 reads CASSEDRTAYGYTF. The CDR3 nucleotides read TGTGCCAGCAGTGAGGATCGGACAGCCTATGGCTACACCTTC.